One and the same sample provided the 22 T cell receptor beta chains below, sequenced in a study of preoperative IRX-2 immunotherapy in early breast cancer (dated by TCRdb to between 2018 and 2020). Receptor amplification or capture employed the immunoSEQ multiplex PCR assay. The source is immuneACCESS, and TCRdb retained only in-frame sequences with V and J called. Part of the clones is not carried over; for the studies checked, unresolved V genes explain less than half of this, and the remainder is unexplained. A total of 35,000 to 45,000 clones appear in this sample, around four fifths of them only once. The ten largest make up approximately 1.5% of the sample. This specimen's treatment or condition label, per the study, means: preoperative locoregional IRX-2 cytokine immunotherapy. The sample was lymph node tissue, taken after IRX-2 immunotherapy. All receptors come from a human donor with breast cancer.

This chain links TRBV6-8 with TRBJ1-1, with D uncertain. CDR3 length: 12 amino acids. The ends were cut back, 2 bases at V and 3 bases at J, with 4 bases in the middle. Germline V gene data show CDR1 as MNHGY and CDR2 as SAAAGT. The chain's CDR3 is CASSYSHTEAFF. The CDR3 coding sequence is TGTGCCAGCAGTTACAGCCACACTGAAGCTTTCTTT.

The V call is TRBV5-1, the J call TRBJ1-1, with D unclear. The CDR3 has 14 amino acids. The V gene's germline CDR1 is SGHRS and CDR2 YFSETQ. The V and J ends lost 4 bases and 2 bases respectively, with 12 bases between them. Here the CDR3 reads CASSGNLGNTEAFF. DNA of the CDR3: TGCGCCAGCAGCGGAAATCTGGGAAACACTGAAGCTTTCTTT.

This chain's CDR3 is CAIRDSSGNTIYF. DNA of the CDR3: TGTGCCATCCGGGATTCCTCTGGAAACACCATATATTTT. The chain carries TRBV6-8 and TRBJ1-3; D ambiguous. CDR1 and CDR2 from the germline V gene are MNHGY and SAAAGT. There are 13 residues in the CDR3. Trimming took off 10 bases at V and 0 bases at J, with 10 bases between the two ends.

The chain uses TRBV6-8 and TRBJ1-3; possibly TRBD1 for D (6 bases). Per germline, CDR1 MNHGY and CDR2 SAAAGT. This CDR3 is built from 12 residues. Trimming removed 8 bases at V and 4 bases at J, with 9 bases between. CDR3 protein: CASGTNGNTIYF. The CDR3 DNA reads TGTGCCAGCGGGACAAACGGAAACACCATATATTTT.

This clone was seen only once. V gene TRBV19 combines with J gene TRBJ2-1; the match to TRBD2 covers 8 bases. This CDR3 region has 14 residues. CDR1 and CDR2 from the germline V gene are LNHDA and SQIVND (reference sequence). V lost 5 bases and J lost 4; bases outside the gene matches: 4. As DNA, the CDR3 is TGTGCCAGTAGTCCGGGACTAGGGTACAATGAGCAGTTCTTC. It yields the protein CASSPGLGYNEQFF.

This chain connects TRBV6-8 to TRBJ2-7; 11 bases agree with TRBD1. The CDR3 contains 15 residues. V shed 8 bases and J 5 bases; nucleotides not matched to a gene: 11. CDR1 MNHGY and CDR2 SAAAGT come from the germline V gene. The DNA for the CDR3 is TGTGCCAGCCGCGAAGCGGGACAGGGGGTCCACGAGCAGTACTTC. Residues: CASREAGQGVHEQYF.

The CDR3 region is CASSEERWGPNTEAFF. In DNA, the CDR3 is TGTGCCAGCAGTGAAGAAAGATGGGGGCCGAACACTGAAGCTTTCTTT. The rearrangement links TRBV6-1 to TRBJ1-1, with D tentatively TRBD1 (6 bases). This CDR3 comprises 16 residues. V shed 1 base and J shed 1 base, with 13 bases lying between them. Germline V lookup: CDR1 MNHNS, CDR2 SASEGT.

A few counts support this clone. V and J are TRBV30 and TRBJ1-3; TRBD1 is a possible D gene (5 bases). With 5 bases removed from V and 1 base from J, the gap between germline ends came to 15 bases. The CDR3 sequence is 15 residues long. The V gene's germline CDR1 is GTSNPN and CDR2 SVGIG (reference sequence). The CDR3 protein is CAWSITGVSGNTIYF. DNA for the CDR3: TGTGCCTGGTCTATTACAGGCGTATCTGGAAACACCATATATTTT.

The rearrangement links TRBV22-1 to TRBJ2-7; whether TRBD1, the table's D call, matches the DNA was not checked. TRBV22-1 is described as a pseudogene. This CDR3 spans 15 amino acids. The CDR3 DNA follows: TGTGCCAGCAGTCAATTAGACAGGGGCCCCTACGAGCAGTACTTC. It codes for CASSQLDRGPYEQYF.

The gene calls are TRBV2 and TRBJ2-2; TRBD2 matches 8 bases. The J segment lost 2 bases and the V segment lost 5 bases, leaving 7 bases of the junction unmatched. This CDR3 spans 16 amino acids. Germline V gene sequence: CDR1 SNHLY, CDR2 FYNNEI. DNA of the CDR3: TGTGCCAGCAGTCAGCTGGGACTAGACAACACCGGGGAGCTGTTTTTT. Its translation: CASSQLGLDNTGELFF.

V is TRBV6-8 and J is TRBJ1-5, with D unclear. Germline V gene lookup returns CDR1 MNHGY and CDR2 SAAAGT. Trimming took off 6 bases at V and 1 base at J, with 4 bases between the two ends. The CDR3 loop spans 12 amino acids. This chain's CDR3 is CASRDSNQPQHF. The CDR3 DNA reads TGTGCCAGCAGAGACAGCAATCAGCCCCAGCATTTT.

V usage is TRBV7-6 and J usage is TRBJ1-1, with a weak D call TRBD1 (5 bases). Germline-derived CDR1 and CDR2 are SGHVS and FNYEAQ. The CDR3 runs 14 residues. V lost 2 bases to trimming and J lost 3 bases, with 10 bases between them. DNA for the CDR3: TGTGCCAGCAGCTTACGCAGCAGGGACACTGAAGCTTTCTTT. It is translated as CASSLRSRDTEAFF.

This clone has a handful of counts. The DNA contains a base that is ambiguous or unread; its residue becomes X. J is TRBJ2-3 and V is TRBV6-8; D possibly matches TRBD1 or TRBD2 (5 bases each). Germline V gene data show CDR1 as MNHGY and CDR2 as SAAAGT. This CDR3 region has 18 residues. Trimming cost V 2 bases and J 0 bases, with 18 bases left between them. CDR3 region: CASSYPESRGXSTDTQYF. The CDR3 nucleotides read TGTGCCAGCAGTTACCCCGAGAGCCGGGGACYTAGCACAGATACGCAGTATTTT.

CDR3 sequence (DNA): TGCGCCAGCAGCTTGGTTATTGGCCAAGAGACCCAGTACTTC. The encoded protein is CASSLVIGQETQYF. V is TRBV5-1 and J is TRBJ2-5; D uncertain. Trimming cost V 0 bases and J 1 base, with 7 bases left between them. Per germline, CDR1 SGHRS and CDR2 YFSETQ. CDR3 length equals 14 residues.

The V gene is TRBV6-8, the J gene TRBJ2-7; D may match TRBD1 or TRBD2 (6 bases each). Trimming removed 6 bases from V and 4 bases from J, with 19 bases in between. CDR3 length: 15 amino acids. In germline, CDR1 is MNHGY, CDR2 SAAAGT. The chain's CDR3 is CASRSQQGGSYEQYF. The CDR3 coding sequence is TGTGCCAGCAGGAGCCAACAGGGAGGCTCATACGAGCAGTACTTC.

CDR3 residues: CASSSSGTGQETQYF. The DNA of the CDR3 is TGTGCCAGCAGTTCCTCCGGGACGGGCCAAGAGACCCAGTACTTC. V and J are TRBV28 and TRBJ2-5, with D possibly called TRBD1 or TRBD2 (5 bases each). V dropped 4 bases and J dropped 1 base, with 13 bases sitting between them. The CDR3 covers 15 residues. Germline loops: CDR1 MDHEN, CDR2 SYDVKM. Full variable domain (missing parts from reference TRBV28 and TRBJ2-5): DVKVTQSSRYLVKRTGEKVFLECVQDMDHENMFWYRQDPGLGLRLIYFSYDVKMKEKGDIPEGYSVSREKKERFSLILESASTNQTSMYLCASSSSGTGQETQYFGPGTRLLVL.

This rearrangement joins TRBV5-1 to TRBJ2-5, with 8 nucleotides matching TRBD1. CDR1 is SGHRS and CDR2 is YFSETQ in the germline V gene. The CDR3 totals 16 residues. V was clipped by 4 bases and J by 5 bases; unmatched bases: 13. For the CDR3, the DNA is TGCGCCAGCAGCAGAAACCTACAGGGGGTTCAGGAGACCCAGTACTTC. Its protein product is CASSRNLQGVQETQYF.

This rearrangement joins TRBV7-4 to TRBJ2-3; TRBD1 matches at 8 bases. V dropped 7 bases and J dropped 3; count of bases not matched to a gene: 3. Germline V gives CDR1 SGHVT, CDR2 SQSDAQ. The CDR3 consists of 13 residues. CDR3 coding DNA: TGTGCCAGCATCCGACAGGGGACAGATACGCAGTATTTT. This translates into CASIRQGTDTQYF.

The chain combines TRBV6-8 with TRBJ1-1; D possibly corresponds to TRBD1 (5 bases). Germline CDR1 reads MNHGY; CDR2 reads SAAAGT. V gave up 5 bases and J gave up 11 bases, with 18 bases separating them. This CDR3 has 13 amino acids. The CDR3 DNA follows: TGTGCCAGCAGTGACTATGGGGCAGAAGTGGCTTTCTTT. Translated, it gives CASSDYGAEVAFF.

The CDR3 DNA is TGCGCCAGCAGCCCTGTGTCCCAGGGGGCTACTGGAAACACCATATATTTT. As protein: CASSPVSQGATGNTIYF. The rearrangement joins TRBV5-1 to TRBJ1-3; TRBD1 aligns across 8 bases. Germline CDR1 is SGHRS and CDR2 is YFSETQ. V lost 4 bases and J lost 2; bases outside the gene matches: 11. The CDR3 contains 17 residues.

Note on this clone: Different DNA sequences within this sample yield the same CDR3. This sequence joins TRBV11-3 and TRBJ1-4; 7 bases map to TRBD1. This CDR3 has 14 residues. Germline V gene sequence: CDR1 SGHNT, CDR2 YENEEA. The trim removed 2 bases at V and 5 bases at J, leaving 2 bases unmatched. CDR3 residues: CASSLNRGNEKLFF. In DNA, the CDR3 is TGTGCCAGCAGCTTAAACAGGGGAAATGAAAAACTGTTTTTT. The entire variable domain, with the rest obtained from reference TRBV11-3 and TRBJ1-4, is as follows: EAGVVQSPRYKIIEKKQPVAFWCNPISGHNTLYWYLQNLGQGPELLIRYENEEAVDDSQLPKDRFSAERLKGVDSTLKIQPAELGDSAVYLCASSLNRGNEKLFFGSGTQLSVL.

The CDR3 region is CASSLYRDSYNSPLHF. Here the CDR3 DNA reads TGTGCCAGCAGTTTATATCGGGATTCCTATAATTCACCCCTCCACTTT. The V call is TRBV28, the J call TRBJ1-6; D call uncertain. With 1 base removed from V and 1 base from J, the gap between germline ends came to 8 bases. Per germline, CDR1 MDHEN and CDR2 SYDVKM. The CDR3 extends over 16 amino acids.